This T cell receptor (beta chain) is from a study of blood T cell repertoires in COVID-19. TCRdb's copy holds only in-frame clones and misses some; the assay was immunoSEQ multiplex PCR. The top ten hold over 25% of the sample, which has some 150,000 clones, about 79% seen once. Germline lookup yields CDR1 SGDLS and CDR2 YYNGEE. The V segment lost 3 bases and the J segment 4 bases; nucleotides outside the gene matches: 9. There are 16 residues in the CDR3. This clone came up once. The sequencing sample was made of peripheral blood. The receptor's source is a woman in her sixties or seventies with acute or convalescent COVID-19. V gene TRBV9 combines with J gene TRBJ1-1, with 10 bases lining up with TRBD1. Here the CDR3 reads CASSEGEGQGSTEAFF. In nucleotides, the CDR3 is TGTGCCAGCAGCGAGGGGGAGGGACAGGGGAGCACTGAAGCTTTCTTT.